Listed below are T cell receptor beta chains from one sample, sequenced in a study of blood T cell repertoires in COVID-19. Assay: immunoSEQ multiplex PCR; the TCRdb copy retains only in-frame clones and omits some. The data show almost 250,000 clones, 65% to 90% seen once. The sample taken for sequencing was PBMCs or T cells enriched from blood (not recorded which). The receptors originated from a woman aged 50 to 60 with acute COVID-19. Both conserved end residues are part of each CDR3. D genes are given only for firm matches. Clone size is given for some rows only: seen once, a few or many times, or a class if the clone is expanded.

. few TRBJ2-7 TRBV2 CASSALAGYEQYF TGTGCCAGCAGTGCCCTCGCAGGGTACGAGCAGTACTTC
. once TRBJ2-7 TRBV3-1/TRBV3-2 CASSQVLGAYEQYF TGTGCCAGCAGCCAAGTGTTGGGGGCTTACGAGCAGTACTTC
TRBD1 . TRBJ1-2 TRBV19 CASTQIDRTGFGYTF TGTGCCAGTACCCAAATCGACAGGACAGGTTTTGGCTACACCTTC
TRBD1 . TRBJ2-7 TRBV19 CASSISRDRGHEQYF TGTGCCAGTAGTATCTCCCGGGACAGGGGCCACGAGCAGTACTTC
TRBD1 . TRBJ2-1 TRBV3-1/TRBV3-2 CASSQSSGRGRDDEQFF TGTGCCAGCAGCCAATCCAGCGGAAGGGGGCGAGATGATGAGCAGTTCTTC
TRBD1 . TRBJ1-5 TRBV3-1/TRBV3-2 CASSPQGRQPQHF TGTGCCAGCAGCCCACAGGGGCGGCAGCCCCAGCATTTT
. once TRBJ2-5 TRBV19 CASSISVSRGETQYF TGTGCCAGTAGTATCTCCGTCTCCCGCGGAGAGACCCAGTACTTC
TRBD1 few TRBJ1-4 TRBV5-6 CASSSDRGEKLFF TGTGCCAGCAGCTCAGACAGGGGTGAAAAACTGTTTTTT
TRBD1 . TRBJ1-2 TRBV5-5 CASSLAGTGNYGYTF TGTGCCAGCAGCCTTGCCGGGACAGGGAACTATGGCTACACCTTC
. . TRBJ1-4 TRBV6-5 CASSRGPPLGLVF TGTGCCAGCAGCCGGGGTCCTCCGCTAGGACTGGTTTTT
TRBD2 few TRBJ2-1 TRBV9 CASSVVLAGGFNEQFF TGTGCCAGCAGCGTTGTACTAGCGGGGGGGTTCAATGAGCAGTTCTTC
TRBD1 once TRBJ1-2 TRBV9 CASSFSEGANYGYTF TGTGCCAGCAGCTTTAGCGAGGGGGCGAATTATGGCTACACCTTC
TRBD1 . TRBJ1-1 TRBV30 CAWERQGLNTEAFF TGTGCCTGGGAGAGACAGGGGCTGAACACTGAAGCTTTCTTT
TRBD1 . TRBJ2-5 TRBV2 CASSQDRYQETQYF TGTGCCAGCAGTCAGGACAGGTACCAAGAGACCCAGTACTTC
. . TRBJ2-5 TRBV7-8 CASSPGQRETQYF TGTGCCAGCAGCCCTGGACAGAGAGAGACCCAGTACTTC
. once TRBJ1-6 TRBV9 CASSVEGRGGSPLHF TGTGCCAGCAGCGTAGAAGGCCGCGGTGGTTCACCCCTCCACTTT
TRBD1 . TRBJ1-6 TRBV4-3 CASSQDLGTGDSPLHF TGCGCCAGCAGCCAAGATCTCGGGACAGGGGATTCACCCCTCCACTTT
. . TRBJ1-1 TRBV7-9 CASSLYAGNTEAFF TGTGCCAGCAGCTTATACGCCGGGAACACTGAAGCTTTCTTT
. . TRBJ2-5 TRBV4-2 CASSREYQETQYF TGTGCCAGCAGCCGGGAGTATCAAGAGACCCAGTACTTC
TRBD2 few TRBJ2-3 TRBV2 CATALAGMTDTQYF TGTGCCACCGCCCTAGCGGGGATGACAGATACGCAGTATTTT
. . TRBJ1-6 TRBV30 CAWTSLRSADYNSPLHF TGTGCCTGGACTTCACTAAGGTCGGCGGATTATAATTCACCCCTCCACTTT
. . TRBJ2-7 TRBV6-1 CASSEKQVSYEQYF TGTGCCAGCAGTGAGAAACAGGTTTCCTACGAGCAGTACTTC
TRBD2 . TRBJ2-7 TRBV6-5 CASQGLAAASYEQYF TGTGCCAGTCAGGGACTAGCGGCGGCCTCCTACGAGCAGTACTTC
. . TRBJ2-5 TRBV6-1 CASSESTGWIGETQYF TGTGCCAGCAGTGAATCCACAGGGTGGATTGGAGAGACCCAGTACTTC
TRBD1 once TRBJ1-1 TRBV7-2 CASSWDSGRDEAFF TGTGCCAGCAGCTGGGACAGCGGTCGGGATGAAGCTTTCTTT
. few TRBJ2-3 TRBV10-3 CASRGSDTQYF TGTGCCAGTCGGGGGTCAGATACGCAGTATTTT
. once TRBJ2-1 TRBV5-4 CASSLAGVNYNEQFF TGTGCCAGCAGCTTGGCCGGGGTAAACTACAATGAGCAGTTCTTC
. . TRBJ1-1 TRBV5-4 CASSPQQGRGTEAFF TGTGCCAGCAGCCCCCAACAGGGTCGGGGCACTGAAGCTTTCTTT
TRBD1 . TRBJ2-5 TRBV5-4 CASSERQGKETQYF TGTGCCAGCAGCGAGAGACAGGGGAAAGAGACCCAGTACTTC
TRBD2 . TRBJ2-2 TRBV20-1 CSASPTLAGDTGELFF TGCAGTGCTAGTCCCACTCTAGCGGGGGACACCGGGGAGCTGTTTTTT
TRBD1 . TRBJ1-4 TRBV11-2 CASSPTGGVGEKLFF TGTGCCAGCAGCCCGACAGGGGGAGTTGGTGAAAAACTGTTTTTT
TRBD1 . TRBJ2-7 TRBV27 CASSASGGPYEQYF TGTGCCAGCAGTGCCTCAGGGGGCCCATACGAGCAGTACTTC
TRBD1 . TRBJ1-2 TRBV25-1 CASSGGQGRYTF TGTGCCAGCAGTGGGGGACAGGGACGCTACACCTTC
TRBD2 . TRBJ2-1 TRBV4-3 CASSQERGLAGGPDEQFF TGCGCCAGCAGCCAAGAAAGAGGTCTAGCGGGGGGGCCGGATGAGCAGTTCTTC
. once TRBJ1-6 TRBV14 CASSQGASGMGSPLHF TGTGCCAGCAGCCAAGGCGCCTCAGGGATGGGTTCACCCCTCCACTTT
TRBD1 . TRBJ1-2 TRBV15 CATSVGTGDYGYTF TGTGCCACCAGCGTGGGGACAGGAGACTATGGCTACACCTTC
TRBD2 . TRBJ2-1 TRBV7-8 CASSLGTSRGNEQFF TGTGCCAGCAGCTTAGGGACTAGCAGGGGAAATGAGCAGTTCTTC
. . TRBJ2-3 TRBV19 CASTPMRGTDTQYF TGTGCCAGTACCCCCATGCGCGGGACAGATACGCAGTATTTT
TRBD2 once TRBJ2-2 TRBV5-1 CASSGSSGGAAGELFF TGCGCCAGCAGCGGATCGAGCGGGGGGGCCGCCGGGGAGCTGTTTTTT
TRBD1 . TRBJ2-2 TRBV19 CASSPPRQGASGELFF TGTGCCAGTAGTCCCCCCCGACAGGGGGCGTCCGGGGAGCTGTTTTTT
TRBD1 . TRBJ2-1 TRBV10-3 CAISRDRDEQFF TGTGCCATCAGCCGGGACAGGGACGAGCAGTTCTTC
. . TRBJ1-3 TRBV10-3 CAVINSGNTIYF TGTGCCGTTATAAACTCTGGAAACACCATATATTTT
. . TRBJ2-7 TRBV18 CASSPTGWDEQYF TGTGCCAGCTCACCAACGGGGTGGGACGAGCAGTACTTC
. . TRBJ2-2 TRBV30 CAWSGQFGELFF TGTGCCTGGAGTGGACAATTCGGGGAGCTGTTTTTT
. . TRBJ1-1 TRBV14 CASRRTGQNTEAFF TGTGCCAGCCGACGTACGGGACAGAACACTGAAGCTTTCTTT
TRBD2 . TRBJ2-1 TRBV7-3 CASSSPTSAAYNEQFF TGTGCCAGCAGCTCGCCGACTAGCGCGGCCTACAATGAGCAGTTCTTC
. . TRBJ1-1 TRBV6-5 CASSKQGKVGEAFF TGTGCCAGCAGTAAGCAGGGAAAGGTAGGAGAAGCTTTCTTT
. . TRBJ1-2 TRBV7-2 CASSLDGAGNYGYTF TGTGCCAGCAGCTTAGATGGGGCAGGCAACTATGGCTACACCTTC
TRBD1 . TRBJ2-5 TRBV5-1 CASSSSQGGGETQYF TGCGCCAGCAGCAGCTCACAGGGGGGTGGGGAGACCCAGTACTTC
. . TRBJ1-3 TRBV7-2 CASSRSGGGNTIYF TGTGCCAGCAGCCGTAGCGGCGGTGGAAACACCATATATTTT
. . TRBJ1-1 TRBV6-1 CASSEHGGRDTEAFF TGTGCCAGCAGTGAACACGGGGGAAGGGACACTGAAGCTTTCTTT
. . TRBJ1-2 TRBV2 CASSGGGFNYGYTF TGTGCCAGCAGTGGTGGGGGGTTTAACTATGGCTACACCTTC
TRBD1 . TRBJ2-7 TRBV29-1 CSVEGSNSGTGVLEQYF TGCAGCGTTGAAGGGTCGAACTCCGGGACAGGGGTTCTAGAGCAGTACTTC
. . TRBJ1-1 TRBV4-1 CASSQDWGGNTEAFF TGCGCCAGCAGCCAAGATTGGGGGGGAAACACTGAAGCTTTCTTT
. . TRBJ2-1 TRBV4-2 CASSQTTVIEGGNEQFF TGTGCCAGCAGCCAAACCACAGTTATAGAGGGTGGGAATGAGCAGTTCTTC